This TCR beta chain was obtained from a study of molecular identifiers for immune sequencing clone quantification. General observations from the study: Even with some 1 million naive cells present, spiked Jurkat TCR RNA from one cell was reportedly detectable. Effector cells had over 98% of their molecules in clones above 20 RNA copies, while naive cells had under 1%.

The CDR3 extends over 17 amino acids. CDR1 is SGHTS, CDR2 YDEGEE, per germline. V dropped 2 bases and J dropped 2; count of bases not matched to a gene: 11. TCRdb itself ran the PCR reads through MiXCR, one entry per CDR3 protein. This table holds just under 650,000 distinct CDR3 sequences, less than 20% found once. Naive CD8 libraries were made from about 21,000 to 970,000 sorted cells, and they used 10%, 30% or 50% RNA. Researchers sorted naive CD8 T cells as cells that were CD8+CD4-CCR7+CD45RA+. This clonotype has just a few counts. As yet, its antigen is unknown. The receptor was isolated from a human donor in good health. Some libraries in this study had Jurkat cell RNA spiked in. Sequenced input: naive CD8+ T cells from blood, with Jurkat cell RNA spiked in. The sample's subset: FACS-sorted CD8+CD4-CCR7+CD45RA+ naive T cells. V and J are TRBV5-8 and TRBJ2-3; 7 bases match TRBD2. CDR3 loop: CASSLHPRDYLTDTQYF. For the CDR3, the DNA is TGTGCCAGCAGCTTACACCCCCGGGACTATCTCACAGATACGCAGTATTTT. The full variable domain, with the rest looked up from reference TRBV5-8 and TRBJ2-3, is EAGVTQSPTHLIKTRGQQATLRCSPISGHTSVYWYQQALGLGLQFLLWYDEGEERNRGNFPPRFSGRQFPNYSSELNVNALELEDSALYLCASSLHPRDYLTDTQYFGPGTRLTVL.